Below, one TCR beta chain is given with its context. The data derive from a study of blood T cell repertoires in COVID-19. CDR1 is SQVTM, CDR2 ANQGSEA, per germline. This CDR3 contains 10 residues. V dropped 5 bases and J dropped 6 bases, with 6 bases sitting between them. Self-reported history from a screening survey and questionnaire set each donor's cohort. Symptom resolution, clearance, or two negative PCRs marked the recovered donors of Cohort 3. In the authors' workflow: Nucleated cell number was recorded as an estimate derived from reference gene primer amplification. Using immunoSEQ multiplex PCR, the repertoire was profiled, and TCRdb retains in-frame clones only, with some absent. Clonal size and the V and J genes are those of that table, whereas D and trimming came from the DNA. The data show 310,000 or so clones, approximately 88% seen once.

The sequence came from a woman in her thirties or forties who had recovered from COVID-19. The V call is TRBV29-1, the J call TRBJ2-3; D not certain. Sequenced sample: PBMCs or T cells enriched from blood (not recorded which). CDR3 loop: CSVHSDTQYF. CDR3 in DNA: TGCAGCGTTCACTCCGATACGCAGTATTTT.